This is a list of T cell receptor beta chains from one sample in a study of read filtering for tumor transcriptome and immune sequencing. MiXCR, run by TCRdb on the reads, gives a single entry per CDR3 protein. The sample contains over 80,000 distinct CDR3 sequences, roughly 12% of which appear only once. Specimen: a population of CD138-negative cells sorted from bone marrow. The source is a donor aged 40 or over with multiple myeloma. Both conserved end residues are part of each CDR3. The order of the fields is J gene, D gene, V gene, clone size, CDR3 DNA, CDR3 protein. A D gene is named only where the DNA matches it firmly. Not all rows give a size; the values are once, few, many and, for expanded clones, a class.

TRBJ2-3 | . | TRBV9 | few | TGTGCCAGCAGCGTAGGTTCTAGCTCCACAGATACGCAGTATTTT | CASSVGSSSTDTQYF
TRBJ2-3 | . | TRBV7-9 | many | TGTGCCAGCAGCTTAGACGCAACAGATACGCAGTATTTT | CASSLDATDTQYF
TRBJ2-4 | TRBD1 | TRBV7-2 | many | TGTGTCAGCAGCTTAGGGACAGGGGGCATTCAGTACTTC | CVSSLGTGGIQYF
TRBJ1-1 | . | TRBV21-1 | many | TGTGCCAGCAGATCGACAGGGTGCACTGAAGCTTTCTTT | CASRSTGCTEAFF
TRBJ2-1 | TRBD2 | TRBV5-6 | few | TGTGCCAGCAGCCATTTATCTAGCGGTAACTACAATGAGCAGTTCTTC | CASSHLSSGNYNEQFF
TRBJ2-2 | . | TRBV5-1 | many | TGCGCCAGCAGCTTGAGTACCTCGGTCGGGGAGCTGTTTTTT | CASSLSTSVGELFF
TRBJ2-2 | . | TRBV20-1 | many | TGCAGTGCTAGAGATGGGCGGGGCACCGGGGAGCTGTTTTTT | CSARDGRGTGELFF
TRBJ2-1 | . | TRBV15 | many | TGTGCCACCAGCAGAGATTTGGGGGGACACGGTAACAATGAGCAGTTCTTC | CATSRDLGGHGNNEQFF
TRBJ2-1 | TRBD1 | TRBV10-3 | . | TGTGCCATCAGTCCCGGGACAGGGCTTGATGAGCAGTTCTTC | CAISPGTGLDEQFF
TRBJ2-7 | . | TRBV28 | few | TGTGCCAGCAGTCTTCAGGACAGCTACGAGCAGTACTTC | CASSLQDSYEQYF
TRBJ2-7 | . | TRBV27 | many | TGTGCCAGCAGTCAGCCTCCAACCTACGAGCAGTACTTC | CASSQPPTYEQYF
TRBJ2-1 | TRBD2 | TRBV6-1 | . | TGTGCCAGCAGTGAAACTAGCGGGAGGGTGCAGTTCTTC | CASSETSGRVQFF
TRBJ2-5 | . | TRBV4-1 | . | TGCGCCAGCAGCCTTTCGCAGGGTCAGGAGACCCAGTACTTC | CASSLSQGQETQYF
TRBJ2-5 | TRBD2 | TRBV2 | many | TGTGCCAGCAGTCCCTCGCGGGGGGAGACCCAGTACTTC | CASSPSRGETQYF
TRBJ2-1 | . | TRBV4-2 | many | TGTGCCAGCAGCCAAGATCCGGGGGGCTTCTACAATGAGCAGTTCTTC | CASSQDPGGFYNEQFF
TRBJ2-1 | . | TRBV25-1 | few | TGTGCCAGCAGTACTCAGGGACAAGATGAGCAGTTCTTC | CASSTQGQDEQFF
TRBJ1-1 | TRBD1 | TRBV5-1 | many | TGCGCCAGCAGCTTGGGAACGACAGGGAGCAACACTGAAGCTTTCTTT | CASSLGTTGSNTEAFF
TRBJ1-1 | . | TRBV5-1 | few | TGCGCCAGCAGCTTGGGGGCAGGGATGAACACTGAAGCTTTCTTT | CASSLGAGMNTEAFF
TRBJ1-1 | . | TRBV7-9 | . | TGTGCCAGCAGCTACCAAGGGGGGGCGAACACTGAAGCTTTCTTT | CASSYQGGANTEAFF
TRBJ2-2 | TRBD2 | TRBV11-3 | many | TGTGCCAGCAGCTCCTTCGGGGCGGGAGGTCGGGCCGGGGAGCTGTTTTTT | CASSSFGAGGRAGELFF
TRBJ2-1 | TRBD2 | TRBV19 | many | TGTGCCAGTCAGAGGTGGTCTAGCGGTAACAATGAGCAGTTCTTC | CASQRWSSGNNEQFF
TRBJ2-7 | TRBD1 | TRBV28 | many | TGTGCCAGCAAGGAACAGGGGGCGTCCTACGAGCAGTACTTC | CASKEQGASYEQYF
TRBJ1-5 | TRBD1 | TRBV6-6 | many | TGTGCCAGCAGCTCTAACAGGGGAAATCAGCCCCAGCATTTT | CASSSNRGNQPQHF
TRBJ2-1 | TRBD2 | TRBV30 | many | TGTGCCTGGCGGACTAGGATCGGCCATGAGCAGTTCTTC | CAWRTRIGHEQFF
TRBJ2-5 | TRBD1 | TRBV6-1 | many | TGTGCCAGCAGTCCTCGGACAGGGGCCAACCAAGAGACCCAGTACTTC | CASSPRTGANQETQYF
TRBJ1-4 | . | TRBV29-1 | many | TGCAGCGTGACAGGATTTAATGAAAAACTGTTTTTT | CSVTGFNEKLFF
TRBJ1-2 | . | TRBV4-1 | many | TGCGCCAGCAGCCAAGATCTGCCAGGGCATGGCTACACCTTC | CASSQDLPGHGYTF
TRBJ1-4 | . | TRBV6-1 | many | TGTGCCAGCAGTGAAGCCCGAGGCGTGAAGGGACTGTTTTTT | CASSEARGVKGLFF